Reported below is one T cell receptor (beta chain). No antigen is known for it. Researchers made TCR cDNA using 5'RACE template switching, and this step added a universal primer site and UMIs. Using its own MiXCR run on the 5' RACE reads, TCRdb lists one record per CDR3 protein. The data show about 260,000 distinct CDR3 sequences, with roughly 13% seen just once and roughly 0.5% held by the top ten. This sample stems from a study of T cells after yellow fever vaccination. Between the trimmed V and J ends, which lost 2 bases and 2 bases, there was a span of 9 bases. This CDR3 is built from 14 residues. CDR1 is MNHEY, CDR2 SVGEGT, per germline. Study-level findings and limits: Abundant bulk-population clonotypes could contaminate the FACS-sorted repertoires.

This chain uses TRBV6-2 or TRBV6-3 with TRBJ2-5; D is perhaps TRBD2 (5 bases). The material was CD4+ T cells sorted from PBMCs, obtained 45 days after the yellow fever booster vaccination. The receptor was derived from a man in his thirties or forties who received the YFV17D yellow fever vaccine. For the CDR3, the DNA is TGTGCCAGCAGTTACCCGGGAAAACAAGAGACCCAGTACTTC. This translates into CASSYPGKQETQYF.